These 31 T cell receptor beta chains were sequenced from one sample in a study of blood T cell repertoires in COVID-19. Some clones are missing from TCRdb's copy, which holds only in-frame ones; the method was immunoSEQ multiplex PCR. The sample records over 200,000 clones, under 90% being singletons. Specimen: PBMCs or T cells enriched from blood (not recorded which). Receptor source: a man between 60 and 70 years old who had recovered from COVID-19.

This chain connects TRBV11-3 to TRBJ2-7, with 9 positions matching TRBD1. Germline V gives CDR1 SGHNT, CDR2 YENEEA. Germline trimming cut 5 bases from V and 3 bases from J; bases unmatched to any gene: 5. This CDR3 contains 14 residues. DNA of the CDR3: TGTGCCAGCAGCGAAGGGACAGGGAACTACGAGCAGTACTTC. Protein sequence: CASSEGTGNYEQYF.

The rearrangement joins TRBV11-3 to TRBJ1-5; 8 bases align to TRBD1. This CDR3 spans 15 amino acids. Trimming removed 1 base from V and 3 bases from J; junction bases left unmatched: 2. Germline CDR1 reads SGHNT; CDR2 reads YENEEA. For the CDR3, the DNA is TGTGCCAGCAGCTTAGGGACAGGGAACAATCAGCCCCAGCATTTT. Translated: CASSLGTGNNQPQHF.

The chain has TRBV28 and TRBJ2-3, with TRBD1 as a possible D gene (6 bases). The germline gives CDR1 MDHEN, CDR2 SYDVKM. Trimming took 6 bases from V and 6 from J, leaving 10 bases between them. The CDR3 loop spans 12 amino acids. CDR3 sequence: CASSLGQDTQYF. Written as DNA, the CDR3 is TGTGCCAGCAGCCTTGGACAGGATACGCAGTATTTT.

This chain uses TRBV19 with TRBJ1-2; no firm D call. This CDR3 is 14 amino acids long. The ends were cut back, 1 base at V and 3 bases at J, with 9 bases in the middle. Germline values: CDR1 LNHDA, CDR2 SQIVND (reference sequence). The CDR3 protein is CASSIGTRDYGYTF. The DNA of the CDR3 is TGTGCCAGTAGTATAGGGACTCGGGACTATGGCTACACCTTC. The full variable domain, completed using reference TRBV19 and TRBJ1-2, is DGGITQSPKYLFRKEGQNVTLSCEQNLNHDAMYWYRQDPGQGLRLIYYSQIVNDFQKGDIAEGYSVSREKKESFPLTVTSAQKNPTAFYLCASSIGTRDYGYTFGSGTRLTVV.

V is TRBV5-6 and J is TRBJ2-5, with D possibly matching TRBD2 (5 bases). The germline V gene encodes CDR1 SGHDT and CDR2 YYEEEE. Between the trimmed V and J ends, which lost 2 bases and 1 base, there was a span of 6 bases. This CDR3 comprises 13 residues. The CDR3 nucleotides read TGTGCCAGCAGCTTTCGGGGCCAAGAGACCCAGTACTTC. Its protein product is CASSFRGQETQYF.

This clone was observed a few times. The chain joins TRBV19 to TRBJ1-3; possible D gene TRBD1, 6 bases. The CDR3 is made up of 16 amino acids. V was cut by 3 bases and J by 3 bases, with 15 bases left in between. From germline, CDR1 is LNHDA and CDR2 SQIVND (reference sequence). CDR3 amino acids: CASSIPRGAHGNTIYF. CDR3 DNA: TGTGCCAGTAGTATCCCACGGGGGGCTCATGGAAACACCATATATTTT.

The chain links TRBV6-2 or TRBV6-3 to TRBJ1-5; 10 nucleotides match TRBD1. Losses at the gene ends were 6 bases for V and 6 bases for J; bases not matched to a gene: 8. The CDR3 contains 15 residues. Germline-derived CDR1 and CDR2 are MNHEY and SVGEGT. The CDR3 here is CASSQTGGAGQPQHF. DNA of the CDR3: TGTGCCAGCAGCCAGACAGGGGGCGCGGGTCAGCCCCAGCATTTT.

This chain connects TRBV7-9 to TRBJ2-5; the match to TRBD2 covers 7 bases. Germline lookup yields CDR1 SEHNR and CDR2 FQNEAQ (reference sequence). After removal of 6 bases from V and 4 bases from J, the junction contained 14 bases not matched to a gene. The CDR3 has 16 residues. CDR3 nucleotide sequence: TGTGCCAGCAGACCCTTGCGGGAGACCGCCCCAGAGACCCAGTACTTC. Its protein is CASRPLRETAPETQYF.

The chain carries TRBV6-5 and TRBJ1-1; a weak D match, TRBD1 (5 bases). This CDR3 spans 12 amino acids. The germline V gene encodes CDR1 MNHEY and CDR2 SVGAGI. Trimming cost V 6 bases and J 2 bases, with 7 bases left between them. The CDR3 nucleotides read TGTGCCAGCAGGGGGCGAAACACTGAAGCTTTCTTT. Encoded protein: CASRGRNTEAFF.

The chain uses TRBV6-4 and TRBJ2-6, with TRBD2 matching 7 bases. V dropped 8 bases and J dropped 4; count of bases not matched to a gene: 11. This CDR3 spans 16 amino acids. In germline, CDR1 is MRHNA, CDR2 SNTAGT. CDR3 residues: CASSPDGGRGANVLTF. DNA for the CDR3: TGTGCCAGCTCCCCCGACGGGGGGAGAGGGGCCAACGTCCTGACTTTC.

This CDR3 reads CASILQGAKNIQYF. The CDR3 DNA sequence: TGTGCCAGCATATTACAGGGAGCCAAAAACATTCAGTACTTC. The chain combines TRBV5-6 with TRBJ2-4, with D perhaps matching TRBD1 (6 bases). The V end was cut by 6 bases, the J end by 0 bases, with 10 bases between. Germline CDR1 reads SGHDT; CDR2 reads YYEEEE. The CDR3 has 14 amino acids.

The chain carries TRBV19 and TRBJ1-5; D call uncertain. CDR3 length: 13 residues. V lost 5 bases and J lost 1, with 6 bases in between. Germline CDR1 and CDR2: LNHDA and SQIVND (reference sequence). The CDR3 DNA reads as TGTGCCAGTAGTCCCGGGAGCAATCAGCCCCAGCATTTT. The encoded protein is CASSPGSNQPQHF.

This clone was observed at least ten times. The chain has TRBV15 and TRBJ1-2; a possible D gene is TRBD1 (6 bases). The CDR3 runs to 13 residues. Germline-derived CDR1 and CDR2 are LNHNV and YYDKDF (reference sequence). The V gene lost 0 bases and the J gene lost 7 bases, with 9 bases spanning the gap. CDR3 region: CATSRDTGTGYTF. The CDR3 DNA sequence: TGTGCCACCAGCAGAGATACAGGGACTGGCTACACCTTC.

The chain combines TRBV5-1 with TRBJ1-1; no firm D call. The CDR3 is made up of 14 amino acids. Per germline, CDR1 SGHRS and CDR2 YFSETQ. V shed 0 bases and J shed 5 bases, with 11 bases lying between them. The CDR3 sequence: CASSLAAQWTEAFF. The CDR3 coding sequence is TGCGCCAGCAGCTTGGCCGCTCAGTGGACTGAAGCTTTCTTT.

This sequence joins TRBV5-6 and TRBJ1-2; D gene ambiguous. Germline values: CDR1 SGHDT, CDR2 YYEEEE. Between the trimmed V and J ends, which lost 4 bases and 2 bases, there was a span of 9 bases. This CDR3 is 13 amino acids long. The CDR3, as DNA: TGTGCCAGCAGCGATACAGCAAACTATGGCTACACCTTC. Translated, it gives CASSDTANYGYTF.

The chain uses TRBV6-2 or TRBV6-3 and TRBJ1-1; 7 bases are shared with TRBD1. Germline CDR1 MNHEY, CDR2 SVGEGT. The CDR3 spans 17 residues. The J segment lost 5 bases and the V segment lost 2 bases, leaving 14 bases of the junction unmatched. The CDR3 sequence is CASSYPGQARRGTEAFF. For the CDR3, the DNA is TGTGCCAGCAGTTACCCCGGACAGGCCCGACGTGGGACTGAAGCTTTCTTT.

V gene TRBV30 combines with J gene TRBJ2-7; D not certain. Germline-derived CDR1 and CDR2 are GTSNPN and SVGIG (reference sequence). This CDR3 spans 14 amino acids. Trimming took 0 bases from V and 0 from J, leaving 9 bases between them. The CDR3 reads CAWSVNTNSYEQYF. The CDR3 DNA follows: TGTGCCTGGAGTGTCAACACCAACTCCTACGAGCAGTACTTC.

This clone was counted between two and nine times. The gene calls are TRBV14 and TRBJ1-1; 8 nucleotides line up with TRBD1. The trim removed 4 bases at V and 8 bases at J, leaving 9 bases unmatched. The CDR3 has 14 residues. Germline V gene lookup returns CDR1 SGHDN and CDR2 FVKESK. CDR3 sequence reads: CASSRTRGTGEAFF. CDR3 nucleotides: TGTGCCAGCAGCCGGACTAGAGGGACAGGAGAAGCTTTCTTT. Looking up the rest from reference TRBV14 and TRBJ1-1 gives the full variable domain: EAGVTQFPSHSVIEKGQTVTLRCDPISGHDNLYWYRRVMGKEIKFLLHFVKESKQDESGMPNNRFLAERTGGTYSTLKVQPAELEDSGVYFCASSRTRGTGEAFFGQGTRLTVV.

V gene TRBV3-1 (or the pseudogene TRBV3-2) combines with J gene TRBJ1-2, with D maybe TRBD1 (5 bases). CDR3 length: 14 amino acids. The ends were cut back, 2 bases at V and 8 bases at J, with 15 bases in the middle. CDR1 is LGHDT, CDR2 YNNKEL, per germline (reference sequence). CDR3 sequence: CASSQKRLWGGYTF. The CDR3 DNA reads TGTGCCAGCAGCCAAAAACGTCTATGGGGCGGCTACACCTTC.

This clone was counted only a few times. In nucleotides, the CDR3 is TGTGCCAGCAGCTTAGGCAGGGACTCAGCTTTCTTT. Amino acid sequence: CASSLGRDSAFF. The genes are TRBV7-2 and TRBJ1-1; D is possibly TRBD1 (5 bases). CDR3 length: 12 amino acids. V was clipped by 1 base and J by 10 bases, with 10 bases between them. Germline lookup yields CDR1 SGHTA and CDR2 FQGNSA.

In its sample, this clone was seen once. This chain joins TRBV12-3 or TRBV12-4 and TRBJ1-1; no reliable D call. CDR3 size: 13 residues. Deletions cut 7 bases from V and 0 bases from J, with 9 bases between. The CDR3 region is CASTQDVNTEAFF. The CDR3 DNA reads TGTGCCAGCACCCAGGATGTGAACACTGAAGCTTTCTTT.

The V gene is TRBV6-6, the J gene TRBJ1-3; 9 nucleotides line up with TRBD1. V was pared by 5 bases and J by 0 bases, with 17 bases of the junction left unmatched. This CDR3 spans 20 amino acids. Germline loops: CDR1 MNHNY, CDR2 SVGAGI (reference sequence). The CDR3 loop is CASSRTSNRGPTTSGNTIYF. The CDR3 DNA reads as TGTGCCAGCAGTCGAACTTCGAACAGGGGGCCGACTACCTCTGGAAACACCATATATTTT.

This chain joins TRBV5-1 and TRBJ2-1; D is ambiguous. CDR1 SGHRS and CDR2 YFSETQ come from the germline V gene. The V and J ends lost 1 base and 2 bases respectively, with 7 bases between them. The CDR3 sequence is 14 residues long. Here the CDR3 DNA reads TGCGCCAGCAGCTTGTCTACAGCCTACAATGAGCAGTTCTTC. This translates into CASSLSTAYNEQFF.

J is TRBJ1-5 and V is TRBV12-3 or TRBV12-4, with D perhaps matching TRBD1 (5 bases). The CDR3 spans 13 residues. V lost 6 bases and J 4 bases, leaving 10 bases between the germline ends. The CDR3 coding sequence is TGTGCCAGCAGCCGGGACTCAAATCAGCCCCAGCATTTT. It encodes CASSRDSNQPQHF.

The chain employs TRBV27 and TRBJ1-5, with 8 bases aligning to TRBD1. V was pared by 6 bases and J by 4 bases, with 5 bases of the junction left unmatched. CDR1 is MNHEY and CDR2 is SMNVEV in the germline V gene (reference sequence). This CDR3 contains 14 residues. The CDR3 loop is CASSYRGSNQPQHF. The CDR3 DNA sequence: TGTGCCAGCAGCTACAGGGGGTCAAATCAGCCCCAGCATTTT.

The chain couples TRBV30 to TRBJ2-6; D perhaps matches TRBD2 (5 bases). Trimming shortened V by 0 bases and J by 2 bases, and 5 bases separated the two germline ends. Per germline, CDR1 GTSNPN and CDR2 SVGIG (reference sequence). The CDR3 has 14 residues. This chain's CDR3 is CAWSVRAGANVLTF. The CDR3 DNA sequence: TGTGCCTGGAGTGTGCGGGCTGGGGCCAACGTCCTGACTTTC.

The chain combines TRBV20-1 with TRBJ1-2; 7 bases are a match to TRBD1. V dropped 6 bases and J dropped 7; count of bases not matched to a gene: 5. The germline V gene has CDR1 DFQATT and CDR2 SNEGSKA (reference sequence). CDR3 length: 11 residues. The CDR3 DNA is TGCAGTGCCAGAACAGGGGCTGGCTACACCTTC. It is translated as CSARTGAGYTF.

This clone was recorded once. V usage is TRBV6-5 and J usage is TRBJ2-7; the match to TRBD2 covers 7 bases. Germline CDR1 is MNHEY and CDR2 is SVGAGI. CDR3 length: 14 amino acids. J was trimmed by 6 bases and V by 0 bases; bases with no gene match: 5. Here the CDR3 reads CASSYSGREGEQYF. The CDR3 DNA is TGTGCCAGCAGTTACTCCGGCAGGGAGGGCGAGCAGTACTTC.

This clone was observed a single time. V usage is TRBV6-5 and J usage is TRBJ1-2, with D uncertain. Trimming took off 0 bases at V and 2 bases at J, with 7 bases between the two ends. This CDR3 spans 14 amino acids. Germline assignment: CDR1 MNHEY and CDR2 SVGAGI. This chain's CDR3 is CASSYSWPNYGYTF. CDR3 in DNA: TGTGCCAGCAGTTACTCGTGGCCGAACTATGGCTACACCTTC.

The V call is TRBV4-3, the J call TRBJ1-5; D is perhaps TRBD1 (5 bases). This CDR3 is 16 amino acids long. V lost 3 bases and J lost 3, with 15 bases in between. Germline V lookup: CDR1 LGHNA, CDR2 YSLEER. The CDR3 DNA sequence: TGCGCCAGCAGCCAGTCACCTCGGGGGGTCAATCAGCCCCAGCATTTT. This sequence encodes CASSQSPRGVNQPQHF.

CDR3 loop: CASSLGVRDSGHETQYF. Here the CDR3 DNA reads TGCGCCAGCAGCTTGGGAGTTCGGGACTCAGGACACGAGACCCAGTACTTC. V gene TRBV5-1 combines with J gene TRBJ2-5; possible D gene TRBD2, 6 bases. The V end lost 0 bases, the J end lost 5 bases, and 20 bases lay between the germline ends. The CDR3 contains 17 residues. Per germline, CDR1 SGHRS and CDR2 YFSETQ. The variable domain in full, completed from reference TRBV5-1 and TRBJ2-5, reads KAGVTQTPRYLIKTRGQQVTLSCSPISGHRSVSWYQQTPGQGLQFLFEYFSETQRNKGNFPGRFSGRQFSNSRSEMNVSTLELGDSALYLCASSLGVRDSGHETQYFGPGTRLLVL.